A single sample gave rise to the 20 T cell receptor beta chains below, sequenced in a study of blood T cell repertoires in COVID-19. The assay was immunoSEQ multiplex PCR, and TCRdb's table has in-frame clones only and misses some. The sample records tens of thousands of clones, roughly 82% being singletons. Input material: peripheral blood. These TCRs come from a human donor in a cohort sampled during active COVID-19.

J is TRBJ1-2 and V is TRBV7-9; 8 positions match TRBD1. V was pared by 1 base and J by 4 bases, with 2 bases of the junction left unmatched. Germline CDR1 reads SEHNR; CDR2 reads FQNEAQ (reference sequence). The CDR3 covers 14 residues. The DNA of the CDR3 is TGTGCCAGCAGCTTAGGACAGGGGATCTATGGCTACACCTTC. Translated, it gives CASSLGQGIYGYTF.

This chain connects TRBV6-5 to TRBJ2-7, with D possibly matching TRBD1 (6 bases). The CDR3 length is 14 residues. Trimming removed 4 bases at V and 2 bases at J, with 12 bases between. The germline V gene encodes CDR1 MNHEY and CDR2 SVGAGI. This CDR3 reads CASSFSPGAYEQYF. The CDR3, as DNA: TGTGCCAGCAGTTTCAGCCCAGGGGCCTACGAGCAGTACTTC.

The CDR3 coding sequence is TGTGCCAGCCGCCGGACACTCACGACCATGAACACTGAAGCTTTCTTT. It yields the protein CASRRTLTTMNTEAFF. This chain connects TRBV27 to TRBJ1-1; the D gene is possibly TRBD1 (5 bases). The germline V gene encodes CDR1 MNHEY and CDR2 SMNVEV (reference sequence). The CDR3 length is 16 residues. The V end was cut by 8 bases, the J end by 0 bases, with 19 bases between.

This chain connects TRBV19 to TRBJ2-1; 13 nucleotides align to TRBD2. The CDR3 is made up of 19 amino acids. Trimming cost V 7 bases and J 5 bases; bases outside gene matches: 17. CDR1 LNHDA and CDR2 SQIVND come from the germline V gene (reference sequence). The CDR3, as DNA: TGTGCCAGTACCCCAAACCCAAGACTAGCGGGGGGTTTTGACAATGAGCAGTTCTTC. Its protein product is CASTPNPRLAGGFDNEQFF.

The chain has TRBV7-9 and TRBJ1-4; D is possibly TRBD1 (5 bases). CDR1 SEHNR and CDR2 FQNEAQ come from the germline V gene (reference sequence). Trimming pared 5 bases from V and 8 bases from J, leaving 18 bases between. The CDR3 loop spans 15 amino acids. This CDR3 reads CASSAGGVTREKLFF. The CDR3 nucleotides are TGTGCCAGCAGCGCCGGGGGGGTTACTAGGGAAAAACTGTTTTTT.

The J gene is TRBJ2-5, the V gene TRBV4-1; no clear D gene. Trimming shortened V by 1 base and J by 5 bases, and 14 bases separated the two germline ends. CDR1 MGHRA and CDR2 YSYEKL come from the germline V gene. This CDR3 is built from 15 residues. CDR3 sequence (DNA): TGCGCCAGCAGCCAAGCCCCGGGTCCTGGGGAGACCCAGTACTTC. It translates to CASSQAPGPGETQYF.

The chain has TRBV5-6 and TRBJ2-1, with 8 bases aligning to TRBD2. Germline loops: CDR1 SGHDT, CDR2 YYEEEE. Trimming cost V 3 bases and J 6 bases; bases outside gene matches: 5. The CDR3 runs 14 residues. The CDR3 DNA is TGTGCCAGCAGCTGGACCGGGACTAGCAATGAGCAGTTCTTC. It codes for CASSWTGTSNEQFF.

The chain joins TRBV12-5 to TRBJ2-2; 12 bases are a match to TRBD1. Trimming removed 5 bases from V and 6 bases from J; junction bases left unmatched: 7. Germline lookup yields CDR1 LGHNT and CDR2 FRNRAP. This CDR3 has 16 amino acids. CDR3 residues: CASGVMGQGASGELFF. The DNA for the CDR3 is TGTGCTAGTGGTGTTATGGGACAGGGGGCGTCCGGGGAGCTGTTTTTT.

This sequence joins TRBV5-4 and TRBJ2-1, with D maybe TRBD2 (7 bases). The CDR3 sequence is 17 residues long. Germline lookup yields CDR1 SGHNT and CDR2 YYREEE (reference sequence). V lost 0 bases to trimming and J lost 4 bases, with 17 bases between them. This CDR3 is CASSLVWGGLNYNEQFF. The CDR3 DNA sequence: TGTGCCAGCAGCTTGGTATGGGGGGGCCTTAATTACAATGAGCAGTTCTTC.

CDR3 coding DNA: TGTGCCAGCAGCCAGGAAATAGCGGGGGGGACCTACGAGCAGTACTTC. Encoded protein: CASSQEIAGGTYEQYF. The genes are TRBV3-1 (or the pseudogene TRBV3-2) and TRBJ2-7; 11 bases match TRBD2. This CDR3 has 16 residues. Looked up from germline, CDR1 is LGHDT and CDR2 is YNNKEL (reference sequence). Trimming at V came to 3 bases and at J to 2 bases, leaving 6 bases not matched to a gene.

The chain is built from TRBV7-9 and TRBJ1-1, with 7 bases fitting TRBD1. The V and J ends lost 4 bases and 5 bases, in that order; junction bases with no gene match: 7. From germline, CDR1 is SEHNR and CDR2 FQNEAQ (reference sequence). The CDR3 is 14 residues long. CDR3 amino acids: CASSSLLQGTEAFF. CDR3 DNA: TGTGCCAGCAGCTCCCTATTACAGGGGACTGAAGCTTTCTTT.

This chain uses TRBV7-2 with TRBJ1-2; 11 nucleotides align to TRBD1. Per germline, CDR1 SGHTA and CDR2 FQGNSA. CDR3 size: 16 residues. J lost 2 bases, V lost 5 bases, and 7 bases had no gene match. CDR3 sequence reads: CASSPTGQGANYGYTF. The CDR3 coding sequence is TGTGCCAGCAGCCCTACCGGACAGGGGGCAAACTATGGCTACACCTTC.

The genes are TRBV5-4 and TRBJ2-3; maybe TRBD2 (5 bases). The CDR3 totals 13 residues. Trimming left V 2 bases short and J 1 base short, with 5 bases between. Germline lookup yields CDR1 SGHNT and CDR2 YYREEE (reference sequence). The DNA for the CDR3 is TGTGCCAGCAGCTTTAGCGGCACAGATACGCAGTATTTT. Protein: CASSFSGTDTQYF.

The gene calls are TRBV28 and TRBJ1-1, with D hard to call. Germline V gene sequence: CDR1 MDHEN, CDR2 SYDVKM. The CDR3 consists of 14 residues. The V end was cut by 8 bases, the J end by 11 bases, with 24 bases between. The CDR3 loop is CASFSSGALRLAFF. The DNA of the CDR3 is TGTGCCAGCTTCTCCTCAGGCGCTTTAAGGTTGGCTTTCTTT. Using reference TRBV28 and TRBJ1-1 for the parts outside the CDR3, the full variable domain is DVKVTQSSRYLVKRTGEKVFLECVQDMDHENMFWYRQDPGLGLRLIYFSYDVKMKEKGDIPEGYSVSREKKERFSLILESASTNQTSMYLCASFSSGALRLAFFGQGTRLTVV.

The gene calls are TRBV28 and TRBJ1-2; D possibly corresponds to TRBD1 (5 bases). CDR3 length: 15 residues. V lost 1 base and J 6 bases, leaving 15 bases between the germline ends. Germline-derived CDR1 and CDR2 are MDHEN and SYDVKM. The CDR3 nucleotides read TGTGCCAGCAGTTTATACCCTGGGCAGGGTAATGGCTACACCTTC. Translated: CASSLYPGQGNGYTF.

The chain recombines TRBV5-6 with TRBJ1-1, with D unclear. CDR1 and CDR2 from the germline V gene are SGHDT and YYEEEE. V dropped 0 bases and J dropped 5 bases, with 17 bases sitting between them. The CDR3 runs to 16 residues. The CDR3 loop reads CASSLAGWAGRTEAFF. The CDR3 coding sequence is TGTGCCAGCAGCTTGGCCGGATGGGCAGGTCGGACTGAAGCTTTCTTT.

The chain has TRBV5-4 and TRBJ1-2; 7 bases agree with TRBD1. The CDR3 contains 14 residues. After removal of 6 bases from V and 4 bases from J, the junction contained 9 bases not matched to a gene. CDR1 is SGHNT, CDR2 YYREEE, per germline (reference sequence). CDR3 nucleotides: TGTGCCAGCAACGACAGACAGGGACGCTATGGCTACACCTTC. Translated: CASNDRQGRYGYTF.

V is TRBV2 and J is TRBJ2-1; D remains ambiguous. The V end was cut by 8 bases, the J end by 10 bases, with 15 bases between. Germline CDR1 SNHLY, CDR2 FYNNEI. The CDR3 extends over 12 amino acids. The CDR3 bases are TGTGCCAGCTACCAGAATCTGCCGGAGCAGTTCTTC. This gives the protein CASYQNLPEQFF.

CDR3 bases: TGTGCCAGTAGTATCAGGGGTGATGGCTACACCTTC. This codes for CASSIRGDGYTF. This chain links TRBV19 with TRBJ1-2, with a tentative D call TRBD1 (6 bases). The CDR3 totals 12 residues. V was pared by 3 bases and J by 6 bases, with 8 bases between. The germline V gene encodes CDR1 LNHDA and CDR2 SQIVND (reference sequence).

The chain recombines TRBV5-8 with TRBJ2-7; D gene uncertain. The CDR3 loop spans 11 amino acids. Between the trimmed V and J ends, which lost 3 bases and 5 bases, there was a span of 6 bases. CDR1 SGHTS and CDR2 YDEGEE come from the germline V gene. In DNA, the CDR3 is TGTGCCAGCAGCTCCTTCGACGAGCAGTACTTC. The encoded protein is CASSSFDEQYF.